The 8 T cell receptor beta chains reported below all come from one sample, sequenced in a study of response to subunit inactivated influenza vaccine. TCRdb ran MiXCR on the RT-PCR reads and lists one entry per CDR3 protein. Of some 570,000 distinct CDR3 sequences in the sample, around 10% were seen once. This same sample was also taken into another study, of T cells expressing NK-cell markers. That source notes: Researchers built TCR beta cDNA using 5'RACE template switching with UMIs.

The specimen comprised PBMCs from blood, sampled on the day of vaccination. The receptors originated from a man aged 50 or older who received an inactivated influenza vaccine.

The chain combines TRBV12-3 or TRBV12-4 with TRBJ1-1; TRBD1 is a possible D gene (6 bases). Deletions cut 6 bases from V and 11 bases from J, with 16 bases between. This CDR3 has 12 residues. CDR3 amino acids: CASSGTRSRAFF. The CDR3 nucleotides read TGTGCCAGCAGCGGGACAAGGTCCCGCGCTTTCTTT.

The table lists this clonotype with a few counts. CDR3 sequence reads: CSARDRVKSRGYGYTF. In DNA form, the CDR3 reads TGCAGTGCTAGAGATCGGGTGAAATCAAGAGGCTATGGCTACACCTTC. This chain uses TRBV20-1 with TRBJ1-2, with D unclear. V was cut by 0 bases and J by 4 bases, with 18 bases left in between. CDR1 is DFQATT and CDR2 is SNEGSKA in the germline V gene (reference sequence). The CDR3 consists of 16 residues.

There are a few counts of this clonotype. CDR3 residues: CASSLGGGVAYNEQFF. DNA for the CDR3: TGTGCCAGCAGCTTGGGTGGGGGAGTCGCCTACAATGAGCAGTTCTTC. This chain connects TRBV5-5 to TRBJ2-1, with D perhaps being TRBD1 or TRBD2 (5 bases each). Germline loops: CDR1 SGHKS, CDR2 YYEKEE (reference sequence). The V gene lost 0 bases and the J gene lost 2 bases, with 12 bases spanning the gap. The CDR3 has 16 amino acids.

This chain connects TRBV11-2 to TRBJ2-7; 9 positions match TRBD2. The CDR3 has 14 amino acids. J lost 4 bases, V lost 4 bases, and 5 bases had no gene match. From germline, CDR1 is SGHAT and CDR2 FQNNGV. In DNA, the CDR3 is TGTGCCAGCAGCTCGATGACTAGCGGATACGAGCAGTACTTC. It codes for CASSSMTSGYEQYF.

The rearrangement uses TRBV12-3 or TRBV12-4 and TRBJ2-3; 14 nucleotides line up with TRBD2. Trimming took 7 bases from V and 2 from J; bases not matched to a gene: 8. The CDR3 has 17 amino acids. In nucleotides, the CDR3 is TGTGCCAGCAACAAGGGACTAGCGGGGGATTCCACAGATACGCAGTATTTT. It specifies CASNKGLAGDSTDTQYF.

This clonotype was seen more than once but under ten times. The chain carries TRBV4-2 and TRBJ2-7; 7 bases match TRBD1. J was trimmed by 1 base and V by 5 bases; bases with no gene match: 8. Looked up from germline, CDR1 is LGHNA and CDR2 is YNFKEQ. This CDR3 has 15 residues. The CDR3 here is CASSITGTESYEQYF. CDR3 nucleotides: TGTGCCAGCAGCATCACCGGGACAGAGTCCTACGAGCAGTACTTC.

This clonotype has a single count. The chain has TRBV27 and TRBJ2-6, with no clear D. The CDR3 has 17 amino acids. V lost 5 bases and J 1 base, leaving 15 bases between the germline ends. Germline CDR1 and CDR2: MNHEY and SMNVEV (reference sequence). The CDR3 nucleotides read TGTGCCAGCAGTCCTCTAGGTTTCAATTCTGGGGCCAACGTCCTGACTTTC. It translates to CASSPLGFNSGANVLTF.

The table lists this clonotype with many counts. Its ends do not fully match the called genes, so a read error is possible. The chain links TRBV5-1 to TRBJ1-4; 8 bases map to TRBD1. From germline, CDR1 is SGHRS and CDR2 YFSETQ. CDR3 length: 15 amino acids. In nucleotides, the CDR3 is TGCGCCAGCAGCTCGGTGACAGGGGCTAACGAAAAACTGTTTTTT. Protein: CASSSVTGANEKLFF. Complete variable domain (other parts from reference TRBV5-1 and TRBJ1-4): KAGVTQTPRYLIKTRGQQVTLSCSPISGHRSVSWYQQTPGQGLQFLFEYFSETQRNKGNFPGRFSGRQFSNSRSEMNVSTLELGDSALYLCASSSVTGANEKLFFGSGTQLSVL.